These 9 T cell receptor beta chains share one sample of origin, sequenced in a study of cytomegalovirus exposure and HLA in healthy donors. Researchers ran the PCR with 60 Vbeta and 13 Jbeta primers. TCRdb's table, derived via immunoSEQ multiplex PCR, lists solely in-frame clones and lacks some. The sample includes around 94,000 clones, around 79% of them seen just once. Sequencing was carried out using PBMCs. Receptor source: a woman aged 40 to 50 in good health and CMV-seronegative.

The V gene is TRBV2, the J gene TRBJ1-1, with a possible D match to TRBD1 (5 bases). Trimming cost V 1 base and J 3 bases, with 9 bases left between them. This CDR3 spans 14 amino acids. The germline gives CDR1 SNHLY, CDR2 FYNNEI. The CDR3 loop is CASSEVGRYTEAFF. The CDR3 DNA is TGTGCCAGCAGTGAAGTGGGGCGCTACACTGAAGCTTTCTTT.

The chain recombines TRBV7-9 with TRBJ1-3, with D perhaps matching TRBD1 (6 bases). V was clipped by 2 bases and J by 4 bases, with 15 bases between them. Germline CDR1 is SEHNR and CDR2 is FQNEAQ (reference sequence). This CDR3 comprises 16 residues. The CDR3 spells CASSLPTGGSGNTIYF. The CDR3 bases are TGTGCCAGCAGCTTACCAACGGGGGGCTCAGGAAACACCATATATTTT.

The gene calls are TRBV14 and TRBJ2-5, with 9 bases matching TRBD1. This CDR3 comprises 16 residues. The V segment lost 7 bases and the J segment 4 bases; nucleotides outside the gene matches: 13. Germline CDR1 is SGHDN and CDR2 is FVKESK. The CDR3 region is CASTPSGTGPRETQYF. The CDR3 DNA reads TGTGCCAGCACCCCCTCCGGGACAGGGCCGCGAGAGACCCAGTACTTC.

The genes are TRBV28 and TRBJ2-3, with TRBD1 as a possible D gene (5 bases). In germline, CDR1 is MDHEN, CDR2 SYDVKM. The CDR3 totals 15 residues. V lost 8 bases and J lost 4, with 19 bases in between. The CDR3 loop reads CASPPAQGGADTQYF. CDR3 nucleotide sequence: TGTGCCAGCCCCCCTGCGCAGGGTGGCGCAGATACGCAGTATTTT.

This chain links TRBV4-3 with TRBJ2-2, with 11 bases that match TRBD2. The germline V gene encodes CDR1 LGHNA and CDR2 YSLEER. The V segment lost 3 bases and the J segment 7 bases; nucleotides outside the gene matches: 7. This CDR3 is 16 amino acids long. CDR3 bases: TGCGCCAGCAGCCAGATTAGCGGGGGGGCTGTCGGGGAGCTGTTTTTT. It yields the protein CASSQISGGAVGELFF.

V gene TRBV10-2 combines with J gene TRBJ1-2, with 7 bases identical to TRBD1. The V segment lost 5 bases and the J segment 1 base; nucleotides outside the gene matches: 4. This CDR3 has 14 residues. Germline lookup yields CDR1 WSHSY and CDR2 SAAADI. CDR3: CASSPGGGNYGYTF. The CDR3 DNA follows: TGCGCCAGCAGTCCAGGGGGAGGTAACTATGGCTACACCTTC.

V and J are TRBV4-2 and TRBJ2-5; 8 bases line up with TRBD1. V shed 0 bases, J shed 5 bases, and the junction held 11 bases outside the gene matches. Germline V gene lookup returns CDR1 LGHNA and CDR2 YNFKEQ. The CDR3 is 17 residues long. This chain's CDR3 is CASSQDRPGGGRETQYF. The CDR3 DNA sequence: TGTGCCAGCAGCCAAGATAGGCCAGGGGGCGGGCGGGAGACCCAGTACTTC.

In this sample, this clone turned up once. The chain employs TRBV5-1 and TRBJ2-2; 7 nucleotides agree with TRBD1. CDR1 and CDR2 (germline): SGHRS, YFSETQ. The CDR3 runs 16 residues. J was trimmed by 5 bases and V by 3 bases; bases with no gene match: 10. CDR3 DNA sequence: TGCGCCAGCAGCTACGGGACAGAAGTTTTGACCGGGGAGCTGTTTTTT. Encoded protein: CASSYGTEVLTGELFF.

This clone was picked up one time. J is TRBJ1-6 and V is TRBV25-1, with TRBD1 matching 8 bases. CDR3 length: 16 amino acids. Germline lookup yields CDR1 MGHDK and CDR2 SYGVNS. The V segment lost 3 bases and the J segment 3 bases; nucleotides outside the gene matches: 4. The CDR3 reads CASSDSGTGYNSPLHF. For the CDR3, the DNA is TGTGCCAGCAGTGATTCCGGGACAGGCTATAATTCACCCCTCCACTTT.